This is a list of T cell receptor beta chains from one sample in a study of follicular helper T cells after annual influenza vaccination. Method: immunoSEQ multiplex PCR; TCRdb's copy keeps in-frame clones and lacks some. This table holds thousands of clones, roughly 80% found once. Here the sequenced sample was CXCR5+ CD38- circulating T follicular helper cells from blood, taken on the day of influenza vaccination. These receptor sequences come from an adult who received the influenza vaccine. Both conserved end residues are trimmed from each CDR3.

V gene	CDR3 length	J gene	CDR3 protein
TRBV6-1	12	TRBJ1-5	ASSRGDTDQPQH
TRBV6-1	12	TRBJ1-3	ASKGTGLGNTIY
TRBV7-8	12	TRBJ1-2	ASSLSAKSYGYT
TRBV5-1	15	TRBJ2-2	ASSPGTSGTGAGELF
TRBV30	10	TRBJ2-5	AWSKAQETQY
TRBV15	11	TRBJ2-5	ATSREVRETQY
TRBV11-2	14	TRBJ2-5	ASSPWGGEYRETQY
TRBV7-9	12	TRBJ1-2	ASIPGTGLYGYT
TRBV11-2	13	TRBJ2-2	ASSRRTSAGGELF
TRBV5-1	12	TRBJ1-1	ASSGDRVGTEAF
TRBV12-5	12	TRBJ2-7	ASGPGQGFVEQY
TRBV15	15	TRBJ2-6	ATSQPPGGSGANVLT
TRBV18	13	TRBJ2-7	ASSPTWDRGREQY
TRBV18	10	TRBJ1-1	ACPTGGTEAF
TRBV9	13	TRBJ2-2	ASSVGGQNTGELF
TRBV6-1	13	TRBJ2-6	ASSGQGSGANVLT
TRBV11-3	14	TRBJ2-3	ASSPGLAGFTDTQY
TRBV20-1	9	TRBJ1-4	SAGRDEKLF
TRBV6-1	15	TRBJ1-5	ASSERPGQWAMSPQH
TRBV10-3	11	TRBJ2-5	AISPQPQETQY
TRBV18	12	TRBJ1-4	ASSPDRTNEKLF
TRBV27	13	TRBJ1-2	ASRGQAEMGYGYT
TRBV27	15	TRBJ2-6	ASSPRTALAGANVLT
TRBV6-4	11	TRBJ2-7	ASSEESGHEQY
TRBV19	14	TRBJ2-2	ASSFTTGANTGELF
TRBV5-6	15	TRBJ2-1	ASSRRREGSGRAPEF
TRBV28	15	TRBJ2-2	ASSPARQRRSTGELF
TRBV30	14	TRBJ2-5	AWGGFFAGGEETQY
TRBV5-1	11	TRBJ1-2	ASSLQGRDGYT
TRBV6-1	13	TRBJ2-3	ASSVRRGALDTQY
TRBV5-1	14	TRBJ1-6	ASSNRQGGLNSPLH
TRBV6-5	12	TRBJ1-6	ASSYRVLNSPLH
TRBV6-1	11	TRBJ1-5	ASSGTGGSPQH
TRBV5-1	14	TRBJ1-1	ASSPSTGGMNTEAF
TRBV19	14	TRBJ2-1	ASSPKTATSYNEQF
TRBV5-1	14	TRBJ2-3	ASSLGTSGGADTQY
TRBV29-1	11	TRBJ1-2	SAPAGSDYGYT
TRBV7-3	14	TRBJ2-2	ASSLYGTARLGELF
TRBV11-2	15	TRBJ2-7	ASSLLIDHTAPYEQY
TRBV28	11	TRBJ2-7	ASMRLDTYEQY
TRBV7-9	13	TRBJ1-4	ASSSVTGWDEKLF
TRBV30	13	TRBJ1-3	ASNRGSNSGNTIY
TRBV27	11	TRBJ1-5	ASCRAINQPQH
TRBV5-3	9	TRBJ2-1	ASSFLNEQF
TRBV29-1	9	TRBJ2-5	SVGPQETQY
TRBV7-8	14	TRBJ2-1	ASSLPTSGSIGEQF
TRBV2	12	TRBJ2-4	ASKTGTSGGPQY
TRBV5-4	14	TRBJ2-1	ASSLGGSGGLNEQF